This is a list of T cell receptor beta chains from one sample in a study of cytomegalovirus exposure and HLA in healthy donors. Sequenced by immunoSEQ multiplex PCR; TCRdb stores in-frame clones only, minus some. In the table there are 90,000 to 110,000 clones, roughly 63% of which are singletons. Source material: PBMCs. The receptors were gathered from an older woman in good health and CMV-seropositive. Each CDR3 is given with its conserved first and last residue. D genes are given only for firm matches. Clone size is stated in some rows and not others, as once, few, many or a class when expanded.

v_call	clone_size	d_call	j_call	cdr3_aa	cdr3_nt
TRBV11-3	once	.	TRBJ1-6	CASSLNRDSPLHF	TGTGCCAGCAGCTTGAACAGAGATTCACCCCTCCACTTT
TRBV27	.	TRBD1	TRBJ1-1	CASSLMTGAAEAFF	TGTGCCAGCAGTTTAATGACAGGGGCTGCGGAAGCTTTCTTT
TRBV5-1	few	.	TRBJ2-6	CASSIANSGANVLTF	TGCGCCAGCAGCATAGCAAACTCTGGGGCCAACGTCCTGACTTTC
TRBV18	.	.	TRBJ2-5	CASSPNQETQYF	TGTGCCAGCTCACCCAACCAAGAGACCCAGTACTTC
TRBV7-2	few	TRBD2	TRBJ2-1	CASSLVGSGGGNEQFF	TGTGCCAGCAGCTTAGTAGGTAGCGGGGGGGGCAATGAGCAGTTCTTC
TRBV5-6	.	.	TRBJ1-6	CASTMTGPRSSPLHF	TGTGCCAGCACCATGACAGGCCCCAGGAGTTCACCCCTCCACTTT
TRBV7-9	.	.	TRBJ1-4	CASSWAPEVEKLFF	TGTGCCAGCAGCTGGGCCCCGGAGGTTGAAAAACTGTTTTTT
TRBV5-1	.	TRBD1	TRBJ1-1	CASSWDRRTEAFF	TGCGCCAGCAGCTGGGACAGGAGGACTGAAGCTTTCTTT
TRBV6-6	.	TRBD1	TRBJ1-2	CASSYGTGNYGYTF	TGTGCCAGCAGTTACGGGACAGGGAACTATGGCTACACCTTC
TRBV6-5	.	.	TRBJ1-1	CASSVGRGAAEAFF	TGTGCCAGCAGTGTCGGGAGGGGGGCTGCTGAAGCTTTCTTT
TRBV6-1	.	.	TRBJ2-3	CASSEGAVDTQYF	TGTGCCAGCAGTGAGGGGGCGGTGGATACGCAGTATTTT
TRBV6-5	.	.	TRBJ1-4	CASMRGVATNEKLFF	TGTGCCAGCATGCGCGGGGTTGCAACTAATGAAAAACTGTTTTTT
TRBV5-4	.	TRBD2	TRBJ2-5	CASSADAGGYRETQYF	TGTGCCAGCAGCGCGGATGCGGGGGGGTATAGGGAGACCCAGTACTTC
TRBV7-9	.	TRBD1	TRBJ1-1	CASSHAGQGPEAFF	TGTGCCAGCAGCCATGCGGGACAGGGTCCTGAAGCTTTCTTT
TRBV4-1	few	TRBD2	TRBJ2-2	CASSQEEGLASTGELFF	TGCGCCAGCAGCCAAGAGGAGGGACTAGCTTCCACCGGGGAGCTGTTTTTT
TRBV5-1	.	.	TRBJ2-1	CASRPDYSYNEQFF	TGCGCCAGCAGACCCGATTACAGCTACAATGAGCAGTTCTTC
TRBV5-1	.	TRBD1	TRBJ1-6	CASSPTGVPSPLHF	TGCGCCAGCAGTCCGACAGGGGTCCCTTCACCCCTCCACTTT
TRBV7-8	.	.	TRBJ2-1	CASSLKRGGAGHEQFF	TGTGCCAGCAGCTTAAAGCGAGGGGGGGCCGGGCATGAGCAGTTCTTC
TRBV4-1	.	TRBD1	TRBJ1-4	CASSQDNRGPREKLFF	TGCGCCAGCAGCCAAGACAACAGGGGGCCACGGGAAAAACTGTTTTTT
TRBV11-2	.	TRBD2	TRBJ2-7	CASSSLAGKYEQYF	TGTGCCAGCAGCTCTCTAGCGGGGAAATACGAGCAGTACTTC
TRBV23-1	.	TRBD1	TRBJ1-1	CASSQPTGGEVEAFF	TGCGCCAGCAGTCAACCCACAGGGGGCGAAGTTGAAGCTTTCTTT
TRBV5-1	.	.	TRBJ1-4	CASSFSETNEKLFF	TGCGCCAGCAGCTTCTCAGAAACTAATGAAAAACTGTTTTTT
TRBV10-2	.	.	TRBJ1-6	CASSEPDSPLHF	TGCGCCAGCAGTGAACCGGATTCACCCCTCCACTTT
TRBV6-5	few	.	TRBJ2-3	CASRREPTDTQYF	TGTGCCAGCAGACGGGAACCGACAGATACGCAGTATTTT
TRBV10-3	.	TRBD1	TRBJ1-1	CAARDRELERTEAFF	TGTGCCGCCCGGGACAGGGAACTCGAGAGGACTGAAGCTTTCTTT
TRBV15	.	TRBD1	TRBJ2-7	CATSGTSGQGLTYEQYF	TGTGCCACCAGCGGGACTTCGGGACAGGGCCTTACCTACGAGCAGTACTTC
TRBV5-6	.	TRBD1	TRBJ1-2	CASSLQGLGYTF	TGTGCCAGCAGCCTACAGGGGTTAGGCTACACCTTC
TRBV5-8	.	.	TRBJ2-1	CASSLARGFYNEQFF	TGTGCCAGCAGCTTGGCCAGGGGCTTTTACAATGAGCAGTTCTTC
TRBV18	once	.	TRBJ1-1	CASSPQGLAEAFF	TGTGCCAGCTCACCACAGGGGTTGGCTGAAGCTTTCTTT
TRBV4-3	few	.	TRBJ1-1	CASSQGRNTEAFF	TGCGCCAGCAGCCAAGGGAGGAACACTGAAGCTTTCTTT
TRBV5-1	.	.	TRBJ2-7	CASSLSGISEQYF	TGCGCCAGCAGCTTATCGGGGATCAGCGAGCAGTACTTC
TRBV6-5	few	TRBD1	TRBJ2-6	CASSSQGASGANVLTF	TGTGCCAGCAGTTCACAGGGGGCTTCTGGGGCCAACGTCCTGACTTTC
TRBV18	few	TRBD1	TRBJ2-7	CASSPPGQGIEQYF	TGTGCCAGCTCACCACCGGGACAGGGTATCGAGCAGTACTTC
TRBV19	.	.	TRBJ2-7	CASSLNNYEQYF	TGTGCCAGTAGTTTAAACAACTACGAGCAGTACTTC
TRBV18	.	.	TRBJ1-1	CASSPQITTTGFDTEAFF	TGTGCCAGCTCACCCCAAATCACAACGACAGGCTTTGACACTGAAGCTTTCTTT
TRBV19	.	TRBD1	TRBJ2-2	CASTLPGYRGENTGELFF	TGTGCCAGTACCCTCCCCGGATACAGGGGCGAGAACACCGGGGAGCTGTTTTTT
TRBV2	.	.	TRBJ1-2	CASSEAGTNYGYTF	TGTGCCAGCAGTGAGGCCGGGACTAACTATGGCTACACCTTC
TRBV6-5	.	TRBD1	TRBJ1-2	CASSSPDRGLNYGYTF	TGTGCCAGCAGTTCCCCCGACAGGGGGCTTAACTATGGCTACACCTTC
TRBV13	.	TRBD2	TRBJ2-3	CASSSERGGYTDTQYF	TGTGCCAGCAGCTCTGAGCGGGGGGGTTACACAGATACGCAGTATTTT
TRBV9	.	.	TRBJ1-3	CASSVRGVGNTIYF	TGTGCCAGCAGCGTAAGGGGTGTAGGAAACACCATATATTTT
TRBV2	.	TRBD2	TRBJ2-1	CASITSGGRNEQFF	TGTGCCAGCATTACTAGCGGGGGGCGTAATGAGCAGTTCTTC
TRBV5-5	.	.	TRBJ1-2	CASSLAYGYTF	TGTGCCAGCAGCTTAGCCTATGGCTACACCTTC
TRBV19	few	TRBD1	TRBJ1-1	CASSIGTGTGGKRAEAFF	TGTGCCAGTAGTATAGGCACCGGGACAGGGGGTAAAAGGGCTGAAGCTTTCTTT
TRBV10-3	.	TRBD2	TRBJ2-2	CAISGRLAGSSANTGELFF	TGTGCCATCAGTGGCAGACTAGCGGGGTCGTCCGCGAACACCGGGGAGCTGTTTTTT
TRBV6-5	.	.	TRBJ1-2	CASQLSTGSYGYTF	TGTGCCAGCCAACTATCCACAGGGAGCTATGGCTACACCTTC
TRBV11-3	.	TRBD1	TRBJ2-1	CASSLGDRAYNEQFF	TGTGCCAGCAGCTTAGGGGACAGGGCTTACAATGAGCAGTTCTTC
TRBV9	.	.	TRBJ1-1	CASSVGTGTTEAFF	TGTGCCAGCAGCGTAGGTACAGGTACCACTGAAGCTTTCTTT
TRBV25-1	.	TRBD1	TRBJ1-1	CASTPAGTGRTAFF	TGTGCCAGCACCCCCGCAGGGACAGGACGTACGGCTTTCTTT
TRBV12-2	.	.	TRBJ2-1	CASRLVESGAVNEQFF	TGTGCAAGTCGCTTAGTGGAGTCAGGGGCGGTCAATGAGCAGTTCTTC
TRBV30	.	TRBD1	TRBJ1-3	CAWTGQGASTNTIYF	TGTGCCTGGACGGGACAGGGGGCGAGTACGAACACCATATATTTT
TRBV5-5	few	.	TRBJ2-1	CASTLSNEQFF	TGTGCCAGCACCCTCTCCAATGAGCAGTTCTTC
TRBV6-1	.	.	TRBJ1-5	CASSEVAGSLGQPQHF	TGTGCCAGCAGTGAAGTAGCGGGTTCCTTGGGTCAGCCCCAGCATTTT
TRBV6-1	.	.	TRBJ2-3	CASGLRGSTDTQYF	TGTGCCAGCGGCCTTCGGGGTAGCACAGATACGCAGTATTTT
TRBV5-6	.	TRBD1	TRBJ2-6	CASSLTGGAGANVLTF	TGTGCCAGCAGCTTGACAGGGGGCGCTGGGGCCAACGTCCTGACTTTC